This T cell receptor (beta chain) comes out of a study of blood T cell repertoires in COVID-19. Looking at the study overall: The study drew acute and convalescent COVID-19 samples from the United States, Italy and Spain. T cells, B-cell-depleted T cells, or PBMCs provided the cDNA or gDNA that served as material.

Original data processing: How many nucleated cells were present was estimated from reference gene primer amplification. The data were produced by immunoSEQ multiplex PCR, yet TCRdb's version contains in-frame clones alone and is incomplete. The V and J calls and the clone size are those of that table, but D and trimming were determined from the DNA. The repertoire consists of under 70,000 clones, with approximately 80% occurring once and the leading ten covering 20%. The germline gives CDR1 SEHNR, CDR2 FQNEAQ (reference sequence). The CDR3 contains 16 residues. Trimming removed 1 base from V and 3 bases from J; junction bases left unmatched: 8.

V is TRBV7-9 and J is TRBJ1-2; 7 nucleotides agree with TRBD1. Material: peripheral blood. The sequence was obtained from a woman of 80 years or more with active or convalescent COVID-19. The CDR3 loop reads CASSLGRGTAYYGYTF. Here the CDR3 DNA reads TGTGCCAGCAGCTTAGGAAGGGGGACAGCGTACTATGGCTACACCTTC. The whole variable domain, remainder taken from reference TRBV7-9 and TRBJ1-2, is DTGVSQNPRHKITKRGQNVTFRCDPISEHNRLYWYRQTLGQGPEFLTYFQNEAQLEKSRLLSDRFSAERPKGSFSTLEIQRTEQGDSAMYLCASSLGRGTAYYGYTFGSGTRLTVV.